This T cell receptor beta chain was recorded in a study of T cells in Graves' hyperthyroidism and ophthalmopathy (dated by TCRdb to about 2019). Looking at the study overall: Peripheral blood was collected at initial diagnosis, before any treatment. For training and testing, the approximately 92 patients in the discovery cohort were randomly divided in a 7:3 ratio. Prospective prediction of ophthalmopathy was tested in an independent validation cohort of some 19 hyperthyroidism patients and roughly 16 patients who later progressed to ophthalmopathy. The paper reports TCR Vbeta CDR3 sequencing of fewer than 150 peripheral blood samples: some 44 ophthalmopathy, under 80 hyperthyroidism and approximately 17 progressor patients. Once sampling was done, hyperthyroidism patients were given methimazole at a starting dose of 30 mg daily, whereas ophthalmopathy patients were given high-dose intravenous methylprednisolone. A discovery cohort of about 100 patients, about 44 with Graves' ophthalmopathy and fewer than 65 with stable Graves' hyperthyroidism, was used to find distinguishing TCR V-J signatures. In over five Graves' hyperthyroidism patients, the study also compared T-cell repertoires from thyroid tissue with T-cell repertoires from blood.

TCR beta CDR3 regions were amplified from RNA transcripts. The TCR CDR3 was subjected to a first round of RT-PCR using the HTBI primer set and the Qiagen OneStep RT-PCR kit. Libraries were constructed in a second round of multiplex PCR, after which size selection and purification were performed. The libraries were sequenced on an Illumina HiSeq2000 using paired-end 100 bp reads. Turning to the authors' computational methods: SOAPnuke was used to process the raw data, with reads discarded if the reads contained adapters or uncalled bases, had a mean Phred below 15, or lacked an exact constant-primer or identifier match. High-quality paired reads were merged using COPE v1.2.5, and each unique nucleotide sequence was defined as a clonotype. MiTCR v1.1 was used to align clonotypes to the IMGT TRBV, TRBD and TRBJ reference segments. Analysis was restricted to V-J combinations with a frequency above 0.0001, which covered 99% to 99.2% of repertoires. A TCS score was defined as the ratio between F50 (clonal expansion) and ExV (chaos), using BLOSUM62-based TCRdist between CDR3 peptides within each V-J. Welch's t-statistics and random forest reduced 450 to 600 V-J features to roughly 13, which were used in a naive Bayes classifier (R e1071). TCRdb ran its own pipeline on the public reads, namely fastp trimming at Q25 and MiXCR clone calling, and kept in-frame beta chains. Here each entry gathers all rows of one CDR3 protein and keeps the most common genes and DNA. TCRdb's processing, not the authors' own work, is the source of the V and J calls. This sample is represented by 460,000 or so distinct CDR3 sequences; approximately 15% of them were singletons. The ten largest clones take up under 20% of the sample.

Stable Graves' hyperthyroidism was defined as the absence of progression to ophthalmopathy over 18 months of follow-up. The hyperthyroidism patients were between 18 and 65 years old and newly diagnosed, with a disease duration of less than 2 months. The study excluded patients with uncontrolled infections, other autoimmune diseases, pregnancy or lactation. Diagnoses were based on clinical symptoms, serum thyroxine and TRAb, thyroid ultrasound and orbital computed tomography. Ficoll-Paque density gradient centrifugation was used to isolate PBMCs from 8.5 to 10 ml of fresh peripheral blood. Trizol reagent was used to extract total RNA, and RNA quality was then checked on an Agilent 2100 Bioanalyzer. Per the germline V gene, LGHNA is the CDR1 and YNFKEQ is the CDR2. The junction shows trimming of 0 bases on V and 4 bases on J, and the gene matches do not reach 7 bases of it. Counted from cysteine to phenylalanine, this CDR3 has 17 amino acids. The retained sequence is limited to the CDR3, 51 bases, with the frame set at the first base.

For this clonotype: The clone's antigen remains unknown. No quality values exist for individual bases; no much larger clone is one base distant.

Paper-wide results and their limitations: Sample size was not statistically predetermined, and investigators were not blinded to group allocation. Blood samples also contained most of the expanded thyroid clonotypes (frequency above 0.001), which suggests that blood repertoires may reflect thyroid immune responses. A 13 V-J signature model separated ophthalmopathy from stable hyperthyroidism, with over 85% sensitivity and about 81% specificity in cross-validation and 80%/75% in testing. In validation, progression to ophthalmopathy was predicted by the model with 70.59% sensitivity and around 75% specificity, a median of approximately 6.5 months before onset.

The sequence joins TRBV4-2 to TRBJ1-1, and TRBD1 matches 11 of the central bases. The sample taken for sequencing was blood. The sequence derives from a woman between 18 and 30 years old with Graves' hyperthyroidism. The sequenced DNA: TGTGCCAGCAGCCAAGATAACGGACAGGGGGCAAGCACTGAAGCTTTCTTT. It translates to CASSQDNGQGASTEAFF.